What follows describes a single T cell receptor beta chain. Naive CD8 cells comprised CD45RO-negative, CCR7-positively selected cells, excluding terminally differentiated effector memory CD45RA+ cells. Every one of the donors was a Caucasian adult that lived in Nashville, Tennessee. The record originates from a study of shared clonotypes between healthy human individuals. In the original workflow: Filtering differed for immunoSEQ, which gave only junction sequences without quality scores. The data were produced by immunoSEQ multiplex PCR, yet TCRdb's version contains in-frame clones alone and is incomplete. V, J and clone size are taken as reported in that table, and D and trimming were inferred from the DNA itself. This repertoire shows more than 600,000 clones, about 90% found once; its top ten account for 24%. The ends were cut back, 8 bases at V and 0 bases at J, with 12 bases in the middle. Germline V gives CDR1 SEHNR, CDR2 FQNEAQ (reference sequence). The CDR3 contains 14 residues.

Sequences were obtained from naive CD8+ T cells sorted from blood. The chain joins TRBV7-9 to TRBJ2-3; D uncertain. The clonotype comes from a man aged 25-45 years in good health. The CDR3 sequence is CASRRSSSTDTQYF. DNA for the CDR3: TGTGCCAGCCGCCGCTCATCTAGCACAGATACGCAGTATTTT.